This TCR beta chain comes out of a study of control samples from healthy donors and cancer patients. The CDR3 spans 14 residues. With 5 bases removed from V and 5 bases from J, the gap between germline ends came to 15 bases. From germline, CDR1 is MDHEN and CDR2 SYDVKM. The repertoire was sequenced with immunoSEQ multiplex PCR; TCRdb's copy has only in-frame clones and lacks some. The table records approximately 51,000 clones, approximately 80% of them present only once. The sample comprised blood. This rearrangement joins TRBV28 to TRBJ1-1, with D possibly TRBD1 on 5 matching bases. The source is a man aged 65 to 79 in good health. In DNA, the CDR3 is TGTGCCAGCAGTGCGCCGGGACTGGGGACTGAAGCTTTCTTT. Translation: CASSAPGLGTEAFF.